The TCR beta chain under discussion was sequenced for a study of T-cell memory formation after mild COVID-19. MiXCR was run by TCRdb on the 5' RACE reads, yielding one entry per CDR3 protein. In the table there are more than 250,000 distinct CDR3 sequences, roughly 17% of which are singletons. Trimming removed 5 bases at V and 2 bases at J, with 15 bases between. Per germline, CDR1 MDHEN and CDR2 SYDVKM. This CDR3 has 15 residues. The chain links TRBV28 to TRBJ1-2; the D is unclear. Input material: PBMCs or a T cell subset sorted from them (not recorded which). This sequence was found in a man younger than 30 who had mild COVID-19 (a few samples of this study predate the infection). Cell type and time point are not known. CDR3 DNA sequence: TGTGCCAGCAGTAAGTGGACTGTAGCAAACTATGGCTACACCTTC. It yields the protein CASSKWTVANYGYTF.